Below, 25 T cell receptor beta chains from the same sample are listed, as sequenced in a study of T cell responses to AZD1222 COVID-19 vaccine. The protocol was immunoSEQ multiplex PCR, while the TCRdb copy is restricted to in-frame clones and leaves out a portion. Of fewer than 120,000 clones detected, about 87% appear once; the ten largest clones hold roughly 14%. This sample comprised peripheral blood, obtained 28 days after the second AZD1222 dose. The receptors were sampled from an adult who received the AZD1222 COVID-19 vaccine.

This sequence joins TRBV3-1 (or the pseudogene TRBV3-2) and TRBJ1-1; D perhaps matches TRBD1 (6 bases). This CDR3 has 15 amino acids. Trimming pared 5 bases from V and 9 bases from J, leaving 22 bases between. CDR1 and CDR2 (germline): LGHDT, YNNKEL (reference sequence). The CDR3 sequence is CASSYEAGAPLQAFF. CDR3 sequence (DNA): TGTGCCAGCAGCTACGAGGCGGGGGCGCCGCTTCAAGCTTTCTTT.

This rearrangement joins TRBV30 to TRBJ1-1; unclear D gene. Germline V gene lookup returns CDR1 GTSNPN and CDR2 SVGIG (reference sequence). This CDR3 is built from 15 residues. Trimming removed 3 bases from V and 0 bases from J, with 14 bases in between. In DNA form, the CDR3 reads TGTGCCTGGAGCGGGTCAGCTACCATGAACACTGAAGCTTTCTTT. Protein: CAWSGSATMNTEAFF.

This chain joins TRBV6-5 and TRBJ2-2; possible D gene TRBD2, 6 bases. The length of the CDR3 is 15 residues. Trimming took 2 bases from V and 4 from J, leaving 11 bases between them. Germline V CDR1 and CDR2: MNHEY, SVGAGI. CDR3 sequence: CASSYPSSGTGELFF. The CDR3 region has the DNA TGTGCCAGCAGTTACCCAAGTAGCGGCACCGGGGAGCTGTTTTTT.

This chain connects TRBV19 to TRBJ2-1, with TRBD2 as a possible D gene (6 bases). CDR1 is LNHDA and CDR2 is SQIVND in the germline V gene (reference sequence). The CDR3 extends over 12 amino acids. The ends were cut back, 5 bases at V and 7 bases at J, with 9 bases in the middle. The CDR3 coding sequence is TGTGCCAGTAGTGGGACTTGGAATGAGCAGTTCTTC. Residues: CASSGTWNEQFF. Full variable domain (rest looked up from reference TRBV19 and TRBJ2-1): DGGITQSPKYLFRKEGQNVTLSCEQNLNHDAMYWYRQDPGQGLRLIYYSQIVNDFQKGDIAEGYSVSREKKESFPLTVTSAQKNPTAFYLCASSGTWNEQFFGPGTRLTVL.

The chain uses TRBV10-3 and TRBJ2-7; tentatively, D is TRBD1 (7 bases). This CDR3 has 13 amino acids. Germline V gene lookup returns CDR1 ENHRY and CDR2 SYGVKD. The ends were cut back, 5 bases at V and 1 base at J, with 9 bases in the middle. The CDR3 sequence: CAISQGGSYEQYF. CDR3 sequence (DNA): TGTGCCATCAGTCAGGGGGGATCCTACGAGCAGTACTTC.

This sequence joins TRBV3-1 (or the pseudogene TRBV3-2) and TRBJ2-2; the match to TRBD1 covers 7 bases. After removal of 4 bases from V and 4 bases from J, the junction contained 6 bases not matched to a gene. Germline loops: CDR1 LGHDT, CDR2 YNNKEL (reference sequence). The CDR3 is 15 amino acids. The CDR3 here is CASSRPGQLTGELFF. The DNA for the CDR3 is TGTGCCAGCAGCCGCCCGGGACAGCTCACCGGGGAGCTGTTTTTT.

The genes are TRBV21-1 and TRBJ1-1. TRBV21-1 is shown as a pseudogene. This CDR3 region has 8 residues. The CDR3 spells CASSLAFF. CDR3 DNA sequence: TGTGCCAGCAGTCTAGCTTTCTTT.

The CDR3 bases are TGTGCCAGCACCCAATTGACAGGGTACACCGGGGAGCTGTTTTTT. This gives the protein CASTQLTGYTGELFF. The chain recombines TRBV6-5 with TRBJ2-2, with TRBD1 identical over 7 bases. This CDR3 is 15 amino acids long. Germline V CDR1 and CDR2: MNHEY, SVGAGI. V trimming: 7 bases; J trimming: 3 bases; junction bases outside the gene matches: 8.

The chain couples TRBV5-1 to TRBJ2-1; a weak D match, TRBD1 (5 bases). The V end was cut by 5 bases, the J end by 5 bases, with 17 bases between. Germline V gene lookup returns CDR1 SGHRS and CDR2 YFSETQ. The CDR3 totals 15 residues. This CDR3 is CASSRDSSSNNEQFF. CDR3 DNA: TGCGCCAGCAGTCGTGACAGTAGTTCCAACAATGAGCAGTTCTTC.

The chain joins TRBV7-9 to TRBJ2-3; D gene unclear. V was cut by 2 bases and J by 2 bases, with 8 bases left in between. The CDR3 length is 14 residues. Germline CDR1 and CDR2: SEHNR and FQNEAQ (reference sequence). CDR3 in amino acids: CASSLNTHTDTQYF. CDR3 nucleotides: TGTGCCAGCAGCTTAAACACCCACACAGATACGCAGTATTTT.

By its share, this clone is medium-sized. The rearrangement links TRBV6-2 or TRBV6-3 to TRBJ2-5, with 8 bases identical to TRBD1. Trimming removed 4 bases from V and 4 bases from J; junction bases left unmatched: 14. Germline CDR1 MNHEY, CDR2 SVGEGT. The CDR3 sequence is 17 residues long. The CDR3 DNA sequence: TGTGCCAGCAGTTTTGTGGCAGGCAGGGGGCTTTTAGAGACCCAGTACTTC. Amino acids: CASSFVAGRGLLETQYF.

The chain joins TRBV23-1 to TRBJ1-2, with no clear D. TRBV23-1 is assigned to the ORF class and has an uncertain function. Trimming cost V 4 bases and J 3 bases, with 15 bases left between them. The CDR3 extends over 15 amino acids. The CDR3 sequence is CASSPGYFPHYGYTF. In nucleotides, the CDR3 is TGCGCCAGCAGTCCGGGCTACTTCCCCCACTATGGCTACACCTTC.

The V call is TRBV7-9, the J call TRBJ1-2; D is ambiguous. This CDR3 has 14 amino acids. Germline V gene data show CDR1 as SEHNR and CDR2 as FQNEAQ (reference sequence). The V gene lost 1 base and the J gene lost 2 bases, with 8 bases spanning the gap. CDR3 in DNA: TGTGCCAGCAGCTTAGGCGGAGGGAACTATGGCTACACCTTC. This gives the protein CASSLGGGNYGYTF.

The chain employs TRBV21-1 and TRBJ2-5; the D call of TRBD2 is as the table states it, not checked on the DNA. TRBV21-1 is labeled a pseudogene. The CDR3 sequence is 14 residues long. DNA of the CDR3: TGTGCCAGCAGAACCATAGCGGGGGAAGAGACCCAGTACTTC. Amino acid sequence: CASRTIAGEETQYF.

The J gene is TRBJ2-4, the V gene TRBV5-1; no firm D call. Germline V CDR1 and CDR2: SGHRS, YFSETQ. This CDR3 is built from 13 residues. Trimming left V 0 bases short and J 8 bases short, with 9 bases between. The CDR3 is CASSLGSDDIQYF. The DNA of the CDR3 is TGCGCCAGCAGCTTGGGAAGTGATGACATTCAGTACTTC.

V usage is TRBV12-5 and J usage is TRBJ1-3; no clear D. The CDR3 is made up of 15 amino acids. With 1 base removed from V and 0 bases from J, the gap between germline ends came to 7 bases. Germline assignment: CDR1 LGHNT and CDR2 FRNRAP. CDR3 loop: CASGLGQVSGNTIYF. CDR3 bases: TGTGCTAGTGGTTTGGGACAAGTCTCTGGAAACACCATATATTTT.

The rearrangement uses TRBV7-9 and TRBJ2-2; TRBD1 matches at 7 bases. Per germline, CDR1 SEHNR and CDR2 FQNEAQ (reference sequence). V trimming: 1 base; J trimming: 3 bases; junction bases outside the gene matches: 14. The CDR3 totals 19 residues. This CDR3 reads CASSLESWGLGGDTGELFF. CDR3 bases: TGTGCCAGCAGCTTAGAGTCGTGGGGCTTAGGGGGCGACACCGGGGAGCTGTTTTTT.

Comment on this clone: The sample has other DNA sequences that encode this CDR3 too. The chain uses TRBV19 and TRBJ2-5; a possible D gene is TRBD1 (6 bases). The CDR3 extends over 12 amino acids. The V gene lost 3 bases and the J gene lost 4 bases, with 6 bases spanning the gap. Germline loops: CDR1 LNHDA, CDR2 SQIVND (reference sequence). DNA of the CDR3: TGTGCCAGTAGTATGACAGGAGAGACCCAGTACTTC. Amino acids: CASSMTGETQYF.

The J gene is TRBJ1-1, the V gene TRBV11-3, with unresolved D. V was pared by 3 bases and J by 0 bases, with 2 bases between. The germline V gene encodes CDR1 SGHNT and CDR2 YENEEA. The CDR3 runs to 12 residues. DNA of the CDR3: TGTGCCAGCAGCTTCGTGAACACTGAAGCTTTCTTT. Amino acids: CASSFVNTEAFF.

This chain's CDR3 is CASSPRTSGAGDTQYF. In DNA form, the CDR3 reads TGTGCCAGCAGCCCCCGGACTAGCGGGGCGGGGGATACGCAGTATTTT. This chain connects TRBV11-2 to TRBJ2-3, with 12 bases lining up with TRBD2. Germline V CDR1 and CDR2: SGHAT, FQNNGV. This CDR3 is built from 16 residues. The ends lost 5 bases at V and 6 bases at J; junction bases unmatched: 9.

This sequence joins TRBV5-1 and TRBJ2-7, with TRBD1 identical over 8 bases. Germline lookup yields CDR1 SGHRS and CDR2 YFSETQ. The V segment lost 3 bases and the J segment 6 bases; nucleotides outside the gene matches: 2. The CDR3 extends over 12 amino acids. The CDR3 reads CASSSTGVEQYF. CDR3 sequence (DNA): TGCGCCAGCAGCTCGACAGGGGTCGAGCAGTACTTC.

This clone was observed a few times. The chain links TRBV27 to TRBJ1-6; D gene unclear. This CDR3 has 16 amino acids. Germline assignment: CDR1 MNHEY and CDR2 SMNVEV (reference sequence). Trimming left V 5 bases short and J 2 bases short, with 13 bases between. The CDR3: CASSGIGSPYNSPLHF. The CDR3 region has the DNA TGTGCCAGCAGTGGGATCGGGAGCCCCTATAATTCACCCCTCCACTTT.

J is TRBJ1-2 and V is TRBV7-9; D unclear. This CDR3 has 13 amino acids. V dropped 11 bases and J dropped 5 bases, with 18 bases sitting between them. CDR1 is SEHNR and CDR2 is FQNEAQ in the germline V gene (reference sequence). The DNA of the CDR3 is TGTGCCGGGTCGAGCGTCCGCTATTATGGCTACACCTTC. This sequence encodes CAGSSVRYYGYTF.

This clone appeared once. V and J are TRBV7-2 and TRBJ1-1; D unclear. V lost 4 bases, J lost 5 bases, and 11 bases lay in between. This CDR3 region has 13 residues. Germline V gene sequence: CDR1 SGHTA, CDR2 FQGNSA. In DNA, the CDR3 is TGTGCCAGCAGCTCCCAGCATGGAACTGAAGCTTTCTTT. It codes for CASSSQHGTEAFF.

The rearrangement uses TRBV6-5 and TRBJ1-4, with D uncertain. Germline V gene lookup returns CDR1 MNHEY and CDR2 SVGAGI. The V end was cut by 5 bases, the J end by 0 bases, with 7 bases between. CDR3 length equals 14 residues. The CDR3, as DNA: TGTGCCAGCAGTACACACGCAACTAATGAAAAACTGTTTTTT. Its translation: CASSTHATNEKLFF.